The clone carrying this T cell receptor beta chain was counted ten times or more. Amplified TCR beta CDR3 regions derived from RNA transcripts. The HTBI primer set was used in a first-round RT-PCR of the TCR CDR3. In TCRdb, the multiplex PCR reads were re-called with MiXCR into one record per CDR3 protein. The sample shows hundreds of thousands of distinct CDR3 sequences, around 15% of them seen only once. This entry is derived from a study of T cells in Graves' hyperthyroidism and ophthalmopathy. The receptor's source is a woman aged 45-65 years with Graves' ophthalmopathy. Sequencing was done on a sample of blood.

The CDR3 sequence: CSGLAGVETQYF. The CDR3 DNA is TGCAGTGGGTTAGCGGGAGTTGAGACCCAGTACTTC. V is TRBV20-1 and J is TRBJ2-5; 9 positions agree with TRBD2. This CDR3 spans 12 amino acids. The J segment lost 5 bases and the V segment lost 7 bases, leaving 5 bases of the junction unmatched. Germline lookup yields CDR1 DFQATT and CDR2 SNEGSKA (reference sequence).